This TCR beta chain comes out of a study of T cells after posttransplantation cyclophosphamide. Study-wide results and limits: Later blood repertoires were often dominated by clones from the donor CD8+ memory compartment.

Busulfan-fludarabine conditioning, marrow transplant, and cyclophosphamide on days +3 and +4 were administered. A word on this clone: Its specificity is not known.

V was trimmed by 5 bases and J by 11 bases, leaving 15 bases between them. The germline gives CDR1 SNHLY, CDR2 FYNNEI. The CDR3 consists of 12 residues. Only in-frame clones appear in the TCRdb table, and some are missing; sequencing was by immunoSEQ multiplex PCR. The table records approximately 5,100 clones, over 70% of them present only once. The sequencing here drew on PBMCs, taken after allogeneic stem cell transplant with posttransplant cyclophosphamide. V and J are TRBV2 and TRBJ1-1; tentative D call: TRBD1 (6 bases). The TCR comes from a male patient in his 50s who received an allogeneic stem cell transplant from a related donor and was CMV-positive. Some T cells may arise from the graft donor. Here the CDR3 reads CASSLPRGEAFF. CDR3 nucleotide sequence: TGTGCCAGCAGTCTGCCCAGGGGAGAGGCTTTCTTT.